Presented here are 31 T cell receptor beta chains from one specimen sequenced in a study of beta chain features in type 1 diabetes. Their antigens are not known. Every bit of the isolated RNA underwent reverse transcription, so sequencing read expressed TCRB transcripts. The protocol was immunoSEQ multiplex PCR, while the TCRdb copy is restricted to in-frame clones and leaves out a portion. Of over 150,000 clones listed, 6.5% to 10% were seen once; the top ten hold more than 0.45%. Study-level findings and limits: All four CD4+ subsets from Type 1 diabetes patients carried moderately but significantly shorter TCRB CDR3s.

Sequenced material: central memory CD4+ T cells from blood. Source of these receptors: a woman aged 18-29 years with type 1 diabetes.

The rearrangement uses TRBV5-1 and TRBJ2-7, with D perhaps matching TRBD1 (5 bases). Germline-derived CDR1 and CDR2 are SGHRS and YFSETQ. V shed 0 bases and J shed 6 bases, with 16 bases lying between them. There are 15 residues in the CDR3. The CDR3, as DNA: TGCGCCAGCAGCTTGGGGGCAGGGTCCGGCTCCGAGCAGTACTTC. Its protein is CASSLGAGSGSEQYF.

A few counts support this clone. The J gene is TRBJ1-6, the V gene TRBV7-9; TRBD1 matches at 7 bases. J was trimmed by 8 bases and V by 3 bases; bases with no gene match: 1. The CDR3 totals 13 residues. Germline V gene sequence: CDR1 SEHNR, CDR2 FQNEAQ (reference sequence). CDR3 residues: CASSFTGDSPLHF. The CDR3 DNA follows: TGTGCCAGCAGCTTCACAGGGGATTCACCCCTCCACTTT.

The chain recombines TRBV11-3 with TRBJ2-3; 7 bases map to TRBD2. This CDR3 comprises 15 residues. CDR1 and CDR2 (germline): SGHNT, YENEEA. V shed 2 bases and J 1 base; nucleotides not matched to a gene: 3. CDR3 coding DNA: TGTGCCAGCAGCTTACGCCGGGGGGGCACAGATACGCAGTATTTT. Protein sequence: CASSLRRGGTDTQYF.

The V call is TRBV18, the J call TRBJ2-5, with 7 bases matching TRBD2. The CDR3 has 14 amino acids. Germline values: CDR1 KGHSH, CDR2 LQKENI. V dropped 3 bases and J dropped 1; count of bases not matched to a gene: 2. Here the CDR3 DNA reads TGTGCCAGCTCACCGGGGGGGACCCAAGAGACCCAGTACTTC. It yields the protein CASSPGGTQETQYF.

This clone showed up just a few times. This chain connects TRBV29-1 to TRBJ2-1; TRBD2 agrees at 11 bases. Germline assignment: CDR1 SQVTM and CDR2 ANQGSEA. There are 15 residues in the CDR3. V lost 6 bases and J lost 9; bases outside the gene matches: 13. The CDR3 here is CSVPGSSGRRGEQFF. CDR3 bases: TGCAGCGTCCCCGGTTCTAGCGGGAGGAGGGGTGAGCAGTTCTTC.

This clone was counted only a few times. The chain combines TRBV28 with TRBJ2-7, with 9 positions matching TRBD2. The V gene's germline CDR1 is MDHEN and CDR2 SYDVKM. This CDR3 region has 14 residues. V was clipped by 5 bases and J by 6 bases; unmatched bases: 8. The CDR3 reads CASSPLAGVGEQYF. The CDR3 coding sequence is TGTGCCAGCAGTCCTTTAGCGGGAGTAGGCGAGCAGTACTTC.

This clone was detected only a few times. The V gene is TRBV5-1, the J gene TRBJ2-1; D not certain. The CDR3 extends over 14 amino acids. Trimming took 0 bases from V and 3 from J, leaving 7 bases between them. Per germline, CDR1 SGHRS and CDR2 YFSETQ. The CDR3 coding sequence is TGCGCCAGCAGCTTGGTCTTGAGCTACAATGAGCAGTTCTTC. As protein: CASSLVLSYNEQFF. The entire variable domain, with the rest obtained from reference TRBV5-1 and TRBJ2-1, is as follows: KAGVTQTPRYLIKTRGQQVTLSCSPISGHRSVSWYQQTPGQGLQFLFEYFSETQRNKGNFPGRFSGRQFSNSRSEMNVSTLELGDSALYLCASSLVLSYNEQFFGPGTRLTVL.

The chain combines TRBV5-1 with TRBJ1-2; 9 bases map to TRBD1. V was clipped by 4 bases and J by 4 bases; unmatched bases: 11. This CDR3 spans 16 amino acids. Germline loops: CDR1 SGHRS, CDR2 YFSETQ. CDR3 in DNA: TGCGCCAGCAGCGCAGGGACAGGGAAAGCCGGCTATGGCTACACCTTC. Translated: CASSAGTGKAGYGYTF.

The chain employs TRBV7-2 and TRBJ2-3; perhaps TRBD2 as D (6 bases). The ends were cut back, 5 bases at V and 4 bases at J, with 13 bases in the middle. Germline V gives CDR1 SGHTA, CDR2 FQGNSA. The CDR3 contains 14 residues. The CDR3 is CASSPRGAPDTQYF. As DNA, the CDR3 is TGTGCCAGCAGCCCGCGGGGTGCCCCAGATACGCAGTATTTT.

This clone was counted between two and nine times. The chain recombines TRBV4-1 with TRBJ1-2, with a possible D match to TRBD1 (6 bases). The ends were cut back, 4 bases at V and 8 bases at J, with 23 bases in the middle. The CDR3 runs 16 residues. The germline V gene encodes CDR1 MGHRA and CDR2 YSYEKL. The CDR3 nucleotides are TGCGCCAGCAGCCCTTCCGGACAGAAAAGAACTGAGGGCTACACCTTC. It is translated as CASSPSGQKRTEGYTF.

This clone was picked up a small number of times. The chain employs TRBV7-9 and TRBJ2-3; TRBD1 aligns across 8 bases. The CDR3 is 14 amino acids. The ends lost 4 bases at V and 3 bases at J; junction bases unmatched: 3. Germline V lookup: CDR1 SEHNR, CDR2 FQNEAQ (reference sequence). The CDR3 sequence: CASSSTGVTDTQYF. CDR3 in DNA: TGTGCCAGCAGCTCGACAGGGGTGACAGATACGCAGTATTTT.

This chain uses TRBV7-7 with TRBJ2-3; a weak D match, TRBD1 (5 bases). Germline CDR1 SSHAT, CDR2 FNYEAQ (reference sequence). The CDR3 sequence is 16 residues long. The ends were cut back, 5 bases at V and 0 bases at J, with 15 bases in the middle. Here the CDR3 reads CASSPWQGTSTDTQYF. CDR3 DNA sequence: TGTGCCAGCAGCCCGTGGCAGGGCACTAGCACAGATACGCAGTATTTT.

This clone was detected a few times. The chain combines TRBV18 with TRBJ2-3; 7 positions agree with TRBD2. The V gene's germline CDR1 is KGHSH and CDR2 LQKENI. The CDR3 is 15 residues long. The V gene end was trimmed by 6 bases and the J gene end by 0 bases; junction bases not matched to a gene: 6. CDR3: CASSVFSGSTDTQYF. In DNA form, the CDR3 reads TGTGCCAGCTCCGTATTTAGCGGGAGCACAGATACGCAGTATTTT.

The chain carries TRBV28 and TRBJ2-1, with a possible D match to TRBD2 (5 bases). Germline lookup yields CDR1 MDHEN and CDR2 SYDVKM. The ends were cut back, 6 bases at V and 5 bases at J, with 11 bases in the middle. The CDR3 length is 13 residues. CDR3 amino acids: CASSSGDNNEQFF. CDR3 coding DNA: TGTGCCAGCAGCTCCGGGGATAACAATGAGCAGTTCTTC.

As regards this clone: An end of the junction does not agree with germline; a read error may underlie this. The gene calls are TRBV5-6 and TRBJ2-1; possible D gene TRBD2, 6 bases. This CDR3 spans 14 amino acids. CDR1 SGHDT and CDR2 YYEEEE come from the germline V gene. The CDR3 DNA sequence: TGTGCCACCAGCAAGAGATTCGGAGGGAATGAGCAGTTCTTC. This encodes CATSKRFGGNEQFF.

In its sample, this clone was seen a few times. Germline is not matched at one junction end, which may reflect a read error. CDR3 sequence reads: CASSLGQGMDIQYF. The CDR3 nucleotides are TGTGCCAGCAGTTTGGGACAGGGGATGGACATTCAGTACTTC. The chain couples TRBV5-6 to TRBJ2-4; TRBD1 agrees at 10 bases. Germline assignment: CDR1 SGHDT and CDR2 YYEEEE. The CDR3 sequence is 14 residues long.

The J gene is TRBJ1-6, the V gene TRBV27; D not certain. CDR3 length: 16 residues. Germline loops: CDR1 MNHEY, CDR2 SMNVEV (reference sequence). Trimming took off 7 bases at V and 5 bases at J, with 18 bases between the two ends. The CDR3 region has the DNA TGTGCCAGCAAGCCCTTTGGATGGAGCGATAATTCACCCCTCCACTTT. It yields the protein CASKPFGWSDNSPLHF.

The chain joins TRBV2 to TRBJ2-2; 8 positions match TRBD1. CDR3 size: 14 residues. Losses at the gene ends were 5 bases for V and 6 bases for J; bases not matched to a gene: 5. Germline V gene sequence: CDR1 SNHLY, CDR2 FYNNEI. Written as DNA, the CDR3 is TGTGCCAGCAGTAGGGACAGGAGGGCCGGGGAGCTGTTTTTT. Residues: CASSRDRRAGELFF. Full variable domain (outside the CDR3, taken from reference TRBV2 and TRBJ2-2): EPEVTQTPSHQVTQMGQEVILRCVPISNHLYFYWYRQILGQKVEFLVSFYNNEISEKSEIFDDQFSVERPDGSNFTLKIRSTKLEDSAMYFCASSRDRRAGELFFGEGSRLTVL.

This clone has just a few counts. For the CDR3, the DNA is TGTGCCAGCAGTTATCCCCACAATCAGCCCCAGCATTTT. This gives the protein CASSYPHNQPQHF. The chain links TRBV28 to TRBJ1-5; D gene ambiguous. Germline CDR1 MDHEN, CDR2 SYDVKM. V gave up 4 bases and J gave up 3 bases, with 7 bases separating them. This CDR3 is 13 amino acids long.

The chain employs TRBV6-1 and TRBJ2-2; D is unresolved. From germline, CDR1 is MNHNS and CDR2 SASEGT. The CDR3 extends over 14 amino acids. Trimming pared 8 bases from V and 0 bases from J, leaving 10 bases between. CDR3 sequence: CASLLTANTGELFF. The CDR3 DNA follows: TGTGCCAGCTTGCTCACAGCGAACACCGGGGAGCTGTTTTTT.

The chain combines TRBV15 with TRBJ2-7; 7 nucleotides agree with TRBD2. After removal of 10 bases from V and 0 bases from J, the junction contained 6 bases not matched to a gene. The CDR3 consists of 13 residues. Germline CDR1 and CDR2: LNHNV and YYDKDF (reference sequence). As DNA, the CDR3 is TGTGCCAGCAGGCTAGCGGACTCCTACGAGCAGTACTTC. Amino acids: CASRLADSYEQYF.

V usage is TRBV11-2 and J usage is TRBJ2-1, with TRBD1 identical over 7 bases. V dropped 5 bases and J dropped 4; count of bases not matched to a gene: 2. CDR1 is SGHAT, CDR2 FQNNGV, per germline. The CDR3 length is 13 residues. Here the CDR3 reads CASSRQGYNEQFF. CDR3 coding DNA: TGTGCCAGCAGCCGACAGGGATACAATGAGCAGTTCTTC.

This clone has only a few counts. V and J are TRBV4-3 and TRBJ1-5, with D possibly matching TRBD1 (5 bases). From germline, CDR1 is LGHNA and CDR2 YSLEER. With 0 bases removed from V and 9 bases from J, the gap between germline ends came to 15 bases. CDR3 length equals 15 residues. CDR3 sequence reads: CASSQDIQGQGPQHF. CDR3 sequence (DNA): TGCGCCAGCAGCCAAGATATCCAGGGCCAAGGGCCCCAGCATTTT.

The V gene is TRBV5-1, the J gene TRBJ2-5; 9 bases match TRBD2. The DNA matches TRBJ2-7 better at its end, which makes the J call doubtful. Germline loops: CDR1 SGHRS, CDR2 YFSETQ. The CDR3 consists of 16 residues. The CDR3 sequence is CASKTSGLGSSYEQYF. In DNA form, the CDR3 reads TGCGCCAGCAAAACTAGCGGGCTAGGGAGCTCCTACGAGCAGTACTTC.

The chain recombines TRBV10-2 with TRBJ2-1; TRBD2 agrees at 7 bases. There are 16 residues in the CDR3. The germline V gene has CDR1 WSHSY and CDR2 SAAADI. J lost 4 bases, V lost 4 bases, and 10 bases had no gene match. The CDR3 sequence: CASSGGSHVGYNEQFF. In DNA form, the CDR3 reads TGCGCCAGCAGTGGCGGGAGTCACGTTGGGTACAATGAGCAGTTCTTC.

The chain couples TRBV5-1 to TRBJ2-3; TRBD2 aligns across 14 bases. This CDR3 has 15 amino acids. V lost 6 bases and J lost 10; bases outside the gene matches: 10. CDR1 is SGHRS and CDR2 is YFSETQ in the germline V gene. The CDR3 nucleotides read TGCGCCAGCACCTTCGGAGGACTAGCGGGGGGTTCGCAGTATTTT. This gives the protein CASTFGGLAGGSQYF.

The chain has TRBV5-5 and TRBJ1-2; no clear D gene. Trimming shortened V by 0 bases and J by 8 bases, and 14 bases separated the two germline ends. Germline assignment: CDR1 SGHKS and CDR2 YYEKEE (reference sequence). The CDR3 extends over 14 amino acids. The chain's CDR3 is CASSLVAAGSGYTF. CDR3 DNA: TGTGCCAGCAGCTTGGTGGCAGCGGGGAGCGGCTACACCTTC.

This clone was counted only a few times. The chain carries TRBV7-2 and TRBJ2-3; TRBD1 agrees at 7 bases. This CDR3 has 15 residues. In germline, CDR1 is SGHTA, CDR2 FQGNSA. With 3 bases clipped from V and 4 bases from J, the junction kept 7 bases outside the gene matches. As DNA, the CDR3 is TGTGCCAGCAGCTTTGCGCGACAGGGACCAGATACGCAGTATTTT. Its translation: CASSFARQGPDTQYF.

This clone was observed a handful of times. The rearrangement links TRBV7-2 to TRBJ2-5, with TRBD2 matching 8 bases. The J segment lost 2 bases and the V segment lost 4 bases, leaving 6 bases of the junction unmatched. The CDR3 extends over 15 amino acids. From germline, CDR1 is SGHTA and CDR2 FQGNSA. The DNA for the CDR3 is TGTGCCAGCAGCTCAAACAGCGGGGGTCAAGAGACCCAGTACTTC. Residues: CASSSNSGGQETQYF.

This clone was counted many times. The CDR3 DNA is TGCGATAACAGGACCAAAAACATTCAGTACTTC. Its translation: CDNRTKNIQYF. The V call is TRBV23-1, the J call TRBJ2-4; D is perhaps TRBD1 (5 bases). TRBV23-1 is known as an ORF, though its function is uncertain. This CDR3 is built from 11 residues.

This clone was counted between two and nine times. The chain is built from TRBV9 and TRBJ1-6, with D hard to call. Trimming stripped 0 bases from V and 6 bases from J, with 13 bases between. The germline gives CDR1 SGDLS, CDR2 YYNGEE. This CDR3 is built from 16 residues. The CDR3 region has the DNA TGTGCCAGCAGCGTAGCCGGGTTCCCCTCTAATTCACCCCTCCACTTT. This encodes CASSVAGFPSNSPLHF.